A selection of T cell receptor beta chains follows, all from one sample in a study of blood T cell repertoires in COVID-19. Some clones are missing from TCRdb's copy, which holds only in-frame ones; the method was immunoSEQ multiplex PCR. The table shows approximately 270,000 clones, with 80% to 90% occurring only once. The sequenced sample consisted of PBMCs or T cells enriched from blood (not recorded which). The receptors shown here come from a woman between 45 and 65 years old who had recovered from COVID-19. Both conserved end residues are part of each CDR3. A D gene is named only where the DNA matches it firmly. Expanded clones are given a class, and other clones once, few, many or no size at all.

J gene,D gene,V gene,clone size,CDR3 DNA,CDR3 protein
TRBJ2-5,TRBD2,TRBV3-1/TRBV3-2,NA,TGTGCCAGCAGCCAACGACGGACTAGCGGAAAAGAGACCCAGTACTTC,CASSQRRTSGKETQYF
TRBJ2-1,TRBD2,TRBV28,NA,TGTGCCAGCAGTTCCTCGGGACTACCACGCAATGAGCAGTTCTTC,CASSSSGLPRNEQFF
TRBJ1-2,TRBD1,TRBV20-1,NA,TGCAGTGCTAGTCCCGACAGGGGAGCGGTCACCTTC,CSASPDRGAVTF
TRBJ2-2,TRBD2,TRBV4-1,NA,TGCGCCAGCAGCCACTCGGGAGGGACGAACACCGGGGAGCTGTTTTTT,CASSHSGGTNTGELFF
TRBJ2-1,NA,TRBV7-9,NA,TGTGCCAGCAGCTTAATCGGTCCTCGCAAAAATGAGCAGTTCTTC,CASSLIGPRKNEQFF
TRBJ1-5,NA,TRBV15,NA,TGTGCCACCAGCAGTATGACAAGCAATCAGCCCCAGCATTTT,CATSSMTSNQPQHF
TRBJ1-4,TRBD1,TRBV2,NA,TGTGCCAGCATCTTACAGGGGGAAAAACTGTTTTTT,CASILQGEKLFF
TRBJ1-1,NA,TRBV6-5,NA,TGTGCCAGCAGCCAATGGTGGGCAGGCGGAGGGGCTTTCTTT,CASSQWWAGGGAFF
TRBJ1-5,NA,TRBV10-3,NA,TGTGCCATCAGTACAGGGTCAAATCAGCCCCAGCATTTT,CAISTGSNQPQHF
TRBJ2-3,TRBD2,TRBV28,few,TGTGCCAGCAGTTTACGCCTAGCGGGAGTGGGCACAGATACGCAGTATTTT,CASSLRLAGVGTDTQYF
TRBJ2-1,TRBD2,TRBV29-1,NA,TGCAGCGTGCCCCCCGCACTAGCGGGAGGGCCGAATGAGCAGTTCTTC,CSVPPALAGGPNEQFF
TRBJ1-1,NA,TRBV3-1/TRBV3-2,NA,TGTGCCAGCAGCCTTAAACGGGACTCCGCGACTGAAGCTTTCTTT,CASSLKRDSATEAFF
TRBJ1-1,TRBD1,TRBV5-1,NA,TGCGCCAGCAGCTTTACAGGGGGCTCGAGCACTGAAGCTTTCTTT,CASSFTGGSSTEAFF
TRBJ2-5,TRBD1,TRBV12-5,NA,TGTGCTAGTGGTTTGCCGACAGGGTCAAGGGAGACCCAGTACTTC,CASGLPTGSRETQYF
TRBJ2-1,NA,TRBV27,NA,TGTGCCAGCAGTCCATTAACCCCGGCGGAAATCTCTTACAATGAGCAGTTCTTC,CASSPLTPAEISYNEQFF
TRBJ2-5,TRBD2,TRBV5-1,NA,TGCGCCAGCAGCTTGTTGGGGACTAGCGGGATCCAAGAGACCCAGTACTTC,CASSLLGTSGIQETQYF
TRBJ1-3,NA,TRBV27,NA,TGTGCCAGCATTAATCTTAGAAACACCATATATTTT,CASINLRNTIYF
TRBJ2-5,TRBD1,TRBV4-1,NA,TGCGCCAGCAGCCTCCGGACAGGTTCGGGAGAGACCCAGTACTTC,CASSLRTGSGETQYF
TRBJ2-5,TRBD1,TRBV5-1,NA,TGCGCCAGCAGCTGGGGGACAGTCCCACAAGAGACCCAGTACTTC,CASSWGTVPQETQYF
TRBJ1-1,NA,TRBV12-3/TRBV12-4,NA,TGTGCCAGCAATAGGGGTTTCGGGACTGAAGCTTTCTTT,CASNRGFGTEAFF
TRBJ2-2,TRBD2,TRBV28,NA,TGTGCCAGCAGTTTGACTAGCGGGCGAACCGGGGAGCTGTTTTTT,CASSLTSGRTGELFF
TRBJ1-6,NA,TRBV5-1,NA,TGCGCCAGCAGCTCGAAAGAACAAACTAATAATTCACCCCTCCACTTT,CASSSKEQTNNSPLHF
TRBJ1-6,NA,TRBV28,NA,TGTGCCAGCAACCAACCGAGCTCCTATAATTCACCCCTCCACTTT,CASNQPSSYNSPLHF
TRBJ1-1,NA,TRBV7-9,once,TGTGCCAGCAGCTGGGGCCAGACTGAAGCTTTCTTT,CASSWGQTEAFF
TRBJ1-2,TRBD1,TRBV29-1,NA,TGCAGCGTTTGGGACAGGGGTTATGGCTACACCTTC,CSVWDRGYGYTF
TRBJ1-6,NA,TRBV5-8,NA,TGTGCCAGCAGCTTGCTAGGCGCGGATTCACCCCTCCACTTT,CASSLLGADSPLHF
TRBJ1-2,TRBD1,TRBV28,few,TGTGCCAGCAGTTCGCCCCTCGGACAGGGAAACTATGGCTACACCTTC,CASSSPLGQGNYGYTF
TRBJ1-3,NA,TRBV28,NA,TGTGCCAGCAGTTTATACGAGGGCGACGGAAACACCATATATTTT,CASSLYEGDGNTIYF
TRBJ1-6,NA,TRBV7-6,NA,TGTGCCAGCAGCACCCGACAGACCGATAATTCACCCCTCCACTTT,CASSTRQTDNSPLHF
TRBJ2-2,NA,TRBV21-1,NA,TGTGCCAGCAGCAAAAATAAATCCGCAGGGGGCGCGAACACCGGGGAGCTGTTTTTT,CASSKNKSAGGANTGELFF
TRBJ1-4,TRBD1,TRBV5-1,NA,TGCGCCAGCAGCTCTCAGGGGGCGTCTAATGAAAAACTGTTTTTT,CASSSQGASNEKLFF
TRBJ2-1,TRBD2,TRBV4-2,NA,TGTGCCAGCAGCCAAGATTTAGCGGGAGGAGGCAATGAGCAGTTCTTC,CASSQDLAGGGNEQFF